This T cell receptor beta chain originates from a study of vaccination effects on CD4 cells after COVID-19. As for the study in general: It was a median of 72 days after the second dose that post-vaccine samples were obtained.

ViraFEST used viral peptide pools to expand antigen-specific CD4+ T cells before sequencing. A 10-day culture period preceded the isolation of CD4+ T cells. Each participant was given two doses of one vaccine (BNT162b2 or mRNA-1273). Data came from immunoSEQ multiplex PCR; TCRdb stores just in-frame clones and leaves some out. This sample has 30,000 to 40,000 clones, with under 75% found just once. This clone was counted between two and nine times. Its antigen is currently unknown. Per germline, CDR1 MGHRA and CDR2 YSYEKL. Trimming removed 3 bases at V and 6 bases at J, with 12 bases between. The CDR3 loop spans 13 amino acids.

The V and J genes are TRBV4-1 and TRBJ2-7; a possible D gene is TRBD1 (5 bases). The sample consisted of CD4+ T cells from PBMCs cultured with HCoV-229E spike peptides, taken after COVID-19 vaccination. This TCR came from a human donor who received a COVID-19 vaccine. CDR3 sequence: CASSHPQGREQYF. The DNA of the CDR3 is TGCGCCAGCAGCCACCCGCAGGGTCGCGAGCAGTACTTC.